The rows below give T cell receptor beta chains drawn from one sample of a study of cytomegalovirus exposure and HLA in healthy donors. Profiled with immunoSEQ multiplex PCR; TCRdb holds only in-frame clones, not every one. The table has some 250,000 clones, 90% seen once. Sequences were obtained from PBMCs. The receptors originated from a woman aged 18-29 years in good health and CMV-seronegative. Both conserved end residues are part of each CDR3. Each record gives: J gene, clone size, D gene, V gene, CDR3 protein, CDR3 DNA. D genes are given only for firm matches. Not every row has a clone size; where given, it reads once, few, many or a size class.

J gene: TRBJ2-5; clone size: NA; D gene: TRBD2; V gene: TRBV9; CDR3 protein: CASSSAGVAQYF; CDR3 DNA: TGTGCCAGCAGCTCAGCGGGGGTCGCCCAGTACTTC
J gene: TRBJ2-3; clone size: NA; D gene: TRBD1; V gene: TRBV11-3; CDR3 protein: CASSPGGPDTQYF; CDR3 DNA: TGTGCCAGCAGCCCAGGGGGTCCAGATACGCAGTATTTT
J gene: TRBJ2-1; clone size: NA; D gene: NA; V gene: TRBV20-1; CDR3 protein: CSARVSNEQFF; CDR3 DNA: TGCAGTGCTAGAGTCAGTAACGAGCAGTTCTTC
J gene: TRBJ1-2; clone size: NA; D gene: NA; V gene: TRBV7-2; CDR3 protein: CASSLALPAGAYGYTF; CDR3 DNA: TGTGCCAGCAGTCTCGCATTACCCGCGGGGGCCTATGGCTACACCTTC
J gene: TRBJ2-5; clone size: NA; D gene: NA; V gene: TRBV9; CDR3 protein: CASSSRGSQETQYF; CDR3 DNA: TGTGCCAGCAGCTCCCGAGGGAGCCAAGAGACCCAGTACTTC
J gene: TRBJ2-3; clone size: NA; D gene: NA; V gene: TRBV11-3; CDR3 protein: CASSWGGGGTDTQYF; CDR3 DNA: TGTGCCAGCAGCTGGGGCGGGGGCGGCACAGATACGCAGTATTTT
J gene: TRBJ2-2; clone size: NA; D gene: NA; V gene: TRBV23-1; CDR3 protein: CASSPTLGFTGELFF; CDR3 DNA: TGCGCCAGCTCCCCAACTCTCGGTTTCACCGGGGAGCTGTTTTTT
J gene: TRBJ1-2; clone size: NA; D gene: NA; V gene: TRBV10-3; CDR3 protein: CAISESGQPHGYTF; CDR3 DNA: TGTGCCATCAGTGAGTCCGGACAGCCCCATGGCTACACCTTC
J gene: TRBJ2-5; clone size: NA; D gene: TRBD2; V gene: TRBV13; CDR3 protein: CASSSSSGGAGETQYF; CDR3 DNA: TGTGCCAGCAGCTCCTCTAGCGGGGGGGCCGGAGAGACCCAGTACTTC
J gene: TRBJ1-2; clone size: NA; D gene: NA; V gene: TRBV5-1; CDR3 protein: CASSLGPPGNYGYTF; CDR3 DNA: TGCGCCAGCAGCTTGGGCCCCCCGGGTAACTATGGCTACACCTTC
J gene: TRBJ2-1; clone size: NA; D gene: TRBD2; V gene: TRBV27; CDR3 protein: CASSLSIAGRAYNEQFF; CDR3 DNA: TGTGCCAGCAGTTTATCGATAGCGGGGAGGGCCTACAATGAGCAGTTCTTC
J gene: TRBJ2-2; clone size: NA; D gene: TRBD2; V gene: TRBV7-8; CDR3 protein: CASSFPTRLAGVVGELFF; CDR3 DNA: TGTGCCAGCAGCTTCCCAACCCGACTAGCGGGGGTAGTCGGGGAGCTGTTTTTT
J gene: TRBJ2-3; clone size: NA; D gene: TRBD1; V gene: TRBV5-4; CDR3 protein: CASSIGQGTDTQYF; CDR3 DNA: TGTGCCAGCAGCATAGGACAGGGGACAGATACGCAGTATTTT
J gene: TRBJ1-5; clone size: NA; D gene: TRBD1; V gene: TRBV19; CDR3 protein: CASSPSGGRFGANQPQHF; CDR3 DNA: TGTGCCAGTAGTCCATCAGGGGGTCGGTTCGGGGCAAATCAGCCCCAGCATTTT
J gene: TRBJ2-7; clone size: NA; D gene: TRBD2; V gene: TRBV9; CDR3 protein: CASSGGGARGTYEQYF; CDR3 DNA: TGTGCCAGCAGCGGCGGGGGGGCAAGGGGGACCTACGAGCAGTACTTC
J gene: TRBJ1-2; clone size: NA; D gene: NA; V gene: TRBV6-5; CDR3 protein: CASSYGPSDSYGYTF; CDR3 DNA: TGTGCCAGCAGTTACGGACCTTCGGACAGCTATGGCTACACCTTC
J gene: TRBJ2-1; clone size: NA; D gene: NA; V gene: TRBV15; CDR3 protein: CATSREHTANEQFF; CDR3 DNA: TGTGCCACCAGCAGAGAGCACACCGCCAATGAGCAGTTCTTC
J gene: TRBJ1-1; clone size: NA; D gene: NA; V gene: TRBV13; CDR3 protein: CASSPYQLGGNTEAFF; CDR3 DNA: TGTGCCAGCAGCCCATATCAACTGGGGGGGAACACTGAAGCTTTCTTT
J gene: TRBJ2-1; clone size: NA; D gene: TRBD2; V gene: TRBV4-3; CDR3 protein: CASSQELAGGPINEQFF; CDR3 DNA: TGCGCCAGCAGCCAAGAGTTGGCGGGGGGGCCCATCAATGAGCAGTTCTTC
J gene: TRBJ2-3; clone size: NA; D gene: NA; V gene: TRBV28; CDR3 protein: CASSLASSTDTQYF; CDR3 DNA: TGTGCCAGCAGTTTGGCCAGTAGCACAGATACGCAGTATTTT
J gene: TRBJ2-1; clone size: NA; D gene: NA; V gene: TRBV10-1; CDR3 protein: CASSVGGDEQFF; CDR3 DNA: TGCGCCAGCAGTGTAGGGGGGGATGAGCAGTTCTTC
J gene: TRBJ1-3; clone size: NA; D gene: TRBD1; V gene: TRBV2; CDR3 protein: CASSTGAGGNTIYF; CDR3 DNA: TGTGCCAGCAGTACAGGGGCTGGAGGAAACACCATATATTTT
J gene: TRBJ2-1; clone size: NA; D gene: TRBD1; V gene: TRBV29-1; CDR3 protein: CSTPGQAYNEQFF; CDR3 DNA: TGCAGCACGCCGGGACAGGCGTACAATGAGCAGTTCTTC
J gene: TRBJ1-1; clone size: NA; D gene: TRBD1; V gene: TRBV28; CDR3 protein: CASSRQGNTEAFF; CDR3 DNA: TGTGCCAGCAGTCGACAGGGGAACACTGAAGCTTTCTTT
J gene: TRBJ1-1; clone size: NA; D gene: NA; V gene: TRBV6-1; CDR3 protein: CATQIHDTEAFF; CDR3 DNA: TGTGCCACACAAATACACGACACTGAAGCTTTCTTT
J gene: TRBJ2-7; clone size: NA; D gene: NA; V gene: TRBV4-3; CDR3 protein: CASSQDSTPGSYEQYF; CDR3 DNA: TGCGCCAGCAGCCAAGATTCGACACCGGGGAGCTACGAGCAGTACTTC
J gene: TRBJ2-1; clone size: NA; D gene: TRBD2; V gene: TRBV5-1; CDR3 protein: CASSATSGGADEQFF; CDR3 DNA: TGCGCCAGCAGCGCGACTAGCGGGGGGGCCGATGAGCAGTTCTTC
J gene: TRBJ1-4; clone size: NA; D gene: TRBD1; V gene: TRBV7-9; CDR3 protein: CASSWDRGPEKLFF; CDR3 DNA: TGTGCCAGCAGCTGGGACAGGGGGCCCGAAAAACTGTTTTTT
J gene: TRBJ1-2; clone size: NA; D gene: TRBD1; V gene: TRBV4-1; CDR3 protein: CASSQRVTGTGTNYGYTF; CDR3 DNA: TGCGCCAGCAGCCAACGTGTCACCGGGACAGGGACAAACTATGGCTACACCTTC
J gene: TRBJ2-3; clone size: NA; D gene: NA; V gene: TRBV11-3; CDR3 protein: CASSLSQERHGQYF; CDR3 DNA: TGTGCCAGCAGCTTATCCCAGGAGCGGCACGGTCAGTATTTT
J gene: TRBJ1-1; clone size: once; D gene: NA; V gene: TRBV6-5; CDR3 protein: CASSYRGPTEAFF; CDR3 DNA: TGTGCCAGCAGTTACAGGGGCCCCACTGAAGCTTTCTTT
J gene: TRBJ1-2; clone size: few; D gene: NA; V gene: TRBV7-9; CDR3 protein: CASSSSGEGSYGYTF; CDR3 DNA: TGTGCCAGCAGCTCGTCTGGAGAGGGTTCATATGGCTACACCTTC
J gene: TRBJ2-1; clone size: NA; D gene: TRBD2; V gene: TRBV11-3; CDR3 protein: CASSSEASGGASEQFF; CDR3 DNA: TGTGCCAGCAGCTCAGAGGCTAGCGGGGGGGCCTCTGAGCAGTTCTTC
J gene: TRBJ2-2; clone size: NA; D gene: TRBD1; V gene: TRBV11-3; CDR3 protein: CASSLGGTGSTGELFF; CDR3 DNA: TGTGCCAGCAGCTTAGGGGGGACAGGGTCCACCGGGGAGCTGTTTTTT
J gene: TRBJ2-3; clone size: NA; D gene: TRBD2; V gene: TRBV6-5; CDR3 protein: CASSYGGGTDTQYF; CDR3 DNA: TGTGCCAGCAGTTACGGGGGGGGCACAGATACGCAGTATTTT
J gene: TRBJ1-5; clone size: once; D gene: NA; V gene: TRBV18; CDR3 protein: CASSPEGSQPQHF; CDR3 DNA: TGTGCCAGCTCACCAGAGGGCAGCCAGCCCCAGCATTTT
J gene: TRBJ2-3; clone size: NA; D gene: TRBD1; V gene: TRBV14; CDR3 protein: CASSQDPTGDSPTLQDTQYF; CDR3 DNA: TGTGCCAGCAGCCAAGACCCGACAGGGGATAGCCCTACCCTACAAGATACGCAGTATTTT
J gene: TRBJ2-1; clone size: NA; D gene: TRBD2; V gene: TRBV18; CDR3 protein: CASSPPLAGIYNEQFF; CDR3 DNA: TGTGCCAGCTCACCACCGCTAGCGGGGATATACAATGAGCAGTTCTTC
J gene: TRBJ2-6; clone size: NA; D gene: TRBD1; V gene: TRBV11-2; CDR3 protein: CASSLARYRGHGANVLTF; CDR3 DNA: TGTGCCAGCAGCTTAGCTAGGTACAGGGGGCATGGGGCCAACGTCCTGACTTTC
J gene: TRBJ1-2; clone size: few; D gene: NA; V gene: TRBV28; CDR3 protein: CASTPPSGMYGYTF; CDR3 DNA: TGTGCCAGCACCCCACCGTCCGGGATGTATGGCTACACCTTC
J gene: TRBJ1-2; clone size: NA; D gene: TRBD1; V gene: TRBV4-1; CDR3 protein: CASSKPTGGDDYGYTF; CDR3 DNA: TGCGCCAGCAGCAAACCAACAGGGGGCGACGACTATGGCTACACCTTC
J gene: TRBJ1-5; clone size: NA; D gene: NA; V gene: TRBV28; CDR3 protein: CASSSPGGFGQPQHF; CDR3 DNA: TGTGCCAGCAGTTCCCCCGGGGGGTTCGGTCAGCCCCAGCATTTT
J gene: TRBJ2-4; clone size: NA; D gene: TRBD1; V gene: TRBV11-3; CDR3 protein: CASSLGTENIQYF; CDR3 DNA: TGTGCCAGCAGCTTGGGGACAGAAAACATTCAGTACTTC
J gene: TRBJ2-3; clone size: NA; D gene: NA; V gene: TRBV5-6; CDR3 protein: CASSFSGSTDTQYF; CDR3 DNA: TGTGCCAGCAGCTTTTCAGGAAGCACAGATACGCAGTATTTT
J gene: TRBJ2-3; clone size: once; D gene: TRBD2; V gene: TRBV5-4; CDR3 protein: CASSPKRGLGTDTQYF; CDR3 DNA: TGTGCCAGCAGCCCAAAGCGGGGATTAGGCACAGATACGCAGTATTTT
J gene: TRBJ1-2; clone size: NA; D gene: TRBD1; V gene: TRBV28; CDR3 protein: CASSLGQYGYTF; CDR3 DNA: TGTGCCAGCAGTCTGGGACAGTATGGCTACACCTTC
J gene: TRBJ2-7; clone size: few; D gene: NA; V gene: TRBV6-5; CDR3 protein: CASSYPRSGFAEQYF; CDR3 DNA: TGTGCCAGCAGTTACCCGAGATCAGGCTTCGCCGAGCAGTACTTC
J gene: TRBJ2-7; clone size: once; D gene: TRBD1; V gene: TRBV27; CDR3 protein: CASSVTGGVDEQYF; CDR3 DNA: TGTGCCAGCAGTGTGACAGGGGGCGTAGACGAGCAGTACTTC
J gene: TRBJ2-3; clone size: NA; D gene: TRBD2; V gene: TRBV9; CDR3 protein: CASSVDLSGGTDTQYF; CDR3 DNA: TGTGCCAGCAGCGTGGACCTTAGCGGGGGAACAGATACGCAGTATTTT
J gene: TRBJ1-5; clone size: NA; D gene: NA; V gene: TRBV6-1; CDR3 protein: CASAAAQGGNQPQHF; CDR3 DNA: TGTGCCAGCGCCGCGGCACAGGGCGGGAATCAGCCCCAGCATTTT
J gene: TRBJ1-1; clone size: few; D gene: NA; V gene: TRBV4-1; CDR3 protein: CASSQGAGNTEAFF; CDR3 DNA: TGCGCCAGCAGCCAAGGTGCGGGGAACACTGAAGCTTTCTTT
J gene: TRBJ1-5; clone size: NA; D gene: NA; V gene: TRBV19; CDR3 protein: CASSIDQWLNQPQHF; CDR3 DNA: TGTGCCAGTAGTATAGATCAGTGGCTCAATCAGCCCCAGCATTTT
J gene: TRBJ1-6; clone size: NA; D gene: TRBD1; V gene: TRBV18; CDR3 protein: CASSPQSGGVYSPLHF; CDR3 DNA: TGTGCCAGCTCACCCCAATCAGGGGGCGTTTATTCACCCCTCCACTTT
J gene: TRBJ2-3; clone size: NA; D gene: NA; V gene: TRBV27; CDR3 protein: CASSYPGTDTQYF; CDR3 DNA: TGTGCCAGCAGTTATCCCGGCACAGATACGCAGTATTTT
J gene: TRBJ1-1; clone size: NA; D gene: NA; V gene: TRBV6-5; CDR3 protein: CASNYRQLAFF; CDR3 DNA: TGTGCCAGCAACTACCGACAGTTGGCTTTCTTT
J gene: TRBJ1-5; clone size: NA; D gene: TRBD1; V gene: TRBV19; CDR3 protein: CASSKDREGNQPQHF; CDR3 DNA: TGTGCCAGTAGTAAAGACAGGGAAGGCAATCAGCCCCAGCATTTT
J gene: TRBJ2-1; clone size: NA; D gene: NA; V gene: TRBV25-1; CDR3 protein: CASSSVGPQGNEQFF; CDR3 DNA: TGTGCCAGCAGTTCCGTCGGGCCCCAGGGCAATGAGCAGTTCTTC
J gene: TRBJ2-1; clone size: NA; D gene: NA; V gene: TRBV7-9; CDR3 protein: CASSSPSGGGMPYNEQFF; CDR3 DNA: TGTGCCAGCAGCTCCCCTTCGGGGGGCGGAATGCCCTACAATGAGCAGTTCTTC